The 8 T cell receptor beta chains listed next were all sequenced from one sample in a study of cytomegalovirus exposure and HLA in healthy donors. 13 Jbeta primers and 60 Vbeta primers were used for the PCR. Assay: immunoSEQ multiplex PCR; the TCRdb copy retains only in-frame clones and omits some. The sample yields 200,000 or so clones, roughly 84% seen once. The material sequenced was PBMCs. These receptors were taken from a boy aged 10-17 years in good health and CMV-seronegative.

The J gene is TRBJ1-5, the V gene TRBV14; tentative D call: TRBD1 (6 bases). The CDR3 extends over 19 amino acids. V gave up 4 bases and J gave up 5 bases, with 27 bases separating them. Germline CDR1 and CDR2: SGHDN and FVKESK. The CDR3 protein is CASSPRARLFRGAYQPQHF. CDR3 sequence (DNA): TGTGCCAGCAGCCCCCGGGCAAGGTTGTTCCGGGGGGCATATCAGCCCCAGCATTTT.

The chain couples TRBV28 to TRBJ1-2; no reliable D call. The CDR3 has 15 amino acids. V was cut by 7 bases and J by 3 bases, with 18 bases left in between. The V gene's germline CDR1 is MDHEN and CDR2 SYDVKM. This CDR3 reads CASNYSWMKDYGYTF. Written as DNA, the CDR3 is TGTGCCAGCAACTACTCCTGGATGAAGGACTATGGCTACACCTTC.

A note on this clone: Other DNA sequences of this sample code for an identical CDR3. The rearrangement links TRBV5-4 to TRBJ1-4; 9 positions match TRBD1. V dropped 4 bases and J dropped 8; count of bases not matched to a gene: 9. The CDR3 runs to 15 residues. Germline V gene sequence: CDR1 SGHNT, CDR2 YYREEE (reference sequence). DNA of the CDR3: TGTGCCAGCAGCCACAGGACAGGGGCGGACGAAAAACTGTTTTTT. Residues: CASSHRTGADEKLFF.

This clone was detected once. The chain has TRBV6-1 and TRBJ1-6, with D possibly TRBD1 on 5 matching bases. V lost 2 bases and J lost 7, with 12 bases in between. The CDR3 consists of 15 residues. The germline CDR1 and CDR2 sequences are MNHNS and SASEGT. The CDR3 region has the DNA TGTGCCAGCAGTGAACGGAGGGGAAACAATTCACCCCTCCACTTT. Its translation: CASSERRGNNSPLHF.

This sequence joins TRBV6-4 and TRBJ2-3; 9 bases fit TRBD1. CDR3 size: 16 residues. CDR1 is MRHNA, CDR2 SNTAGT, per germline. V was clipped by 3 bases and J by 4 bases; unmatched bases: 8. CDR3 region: CASSEQPGQGSDTQYF. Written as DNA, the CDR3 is TGTGCCAGCAGTGAACAGCCGGGACAGGGCTCAGATACGCAGTATTTT.

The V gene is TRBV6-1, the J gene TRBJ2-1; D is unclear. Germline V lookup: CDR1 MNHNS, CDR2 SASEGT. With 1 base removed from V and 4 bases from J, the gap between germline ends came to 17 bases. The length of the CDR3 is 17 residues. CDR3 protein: CASSEEVGLSKYNEQFF. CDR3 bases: TGTGCCAGCAGTGAAGAAGTGGGCCTAAGCAAATACAATGAGCAGTTCTTC.

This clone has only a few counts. The CDR3 DNA reads TGTGCCAGCAGCCCCACGGCGGGCCTGAGCTCCTACGAGCAGTACTTC. It encodes CASSPTAGLSSYEQYF. The rearrangement uses TRBV14 and TRBJ2-7; D perhaps matches TRBD2 (5 bases). The V gene's germline CDR1 is SGHDN and CDR2 FVKESK. V shed 4 bases and J shed 0 bases, with 16 bases lying between them. This CDR3 contains 16 residues. The variable domain in full, completed from reference TRBV14 and TRBJ2-7, reads EAGVTQFPSHSVIEKGQTVTLRCDPISGHDNLYWYRRVMGKEIKFLLHFVKESKQDESGMPNNRFLAERTGGTYSTLKVQPAELEDSGVYFCASSPTAGLSSYEQYFGPGTRLTVT.

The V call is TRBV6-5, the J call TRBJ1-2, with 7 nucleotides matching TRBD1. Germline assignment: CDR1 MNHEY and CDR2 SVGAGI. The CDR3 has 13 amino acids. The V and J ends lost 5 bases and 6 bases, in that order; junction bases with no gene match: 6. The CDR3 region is CASSRLGQHGYTF. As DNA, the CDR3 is TGTGCCAGCAGTCGTCTGGGACAGCATGGCTACACCTTC.